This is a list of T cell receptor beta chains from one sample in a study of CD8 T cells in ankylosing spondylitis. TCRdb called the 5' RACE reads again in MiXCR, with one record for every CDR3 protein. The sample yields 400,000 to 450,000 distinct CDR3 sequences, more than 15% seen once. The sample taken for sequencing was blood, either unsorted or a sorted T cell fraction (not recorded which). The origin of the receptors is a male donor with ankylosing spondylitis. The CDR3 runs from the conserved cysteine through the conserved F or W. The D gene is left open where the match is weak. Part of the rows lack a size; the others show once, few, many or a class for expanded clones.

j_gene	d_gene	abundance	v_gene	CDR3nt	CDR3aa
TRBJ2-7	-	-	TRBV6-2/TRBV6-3	TGTGCCAGCAGAATCGTAGAGGGGGGGTCCCCGACAGGTGTTCTGAACGAGCAGTACTTC	CASRIVEGGSPTGVLNEQYF
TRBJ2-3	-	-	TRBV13	TGTGCCAGCAGCTTGAGGAGCGCAGATACGCAGTATTTT	CASSLRSADTQYF
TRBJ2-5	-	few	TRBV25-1	TGTGCCAGCAGTGCCCCCCGGAGTACGGAGACCCAGTACTTC	CASSAPRSTETQYF
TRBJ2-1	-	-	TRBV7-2	TGTGCCAGCAGCTTAGTACGGGGGAGGAACTCCTACAATGAGCAGTTCTTC	CASSLVRGRNSYNEQFF
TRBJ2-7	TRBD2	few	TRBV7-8	TGTGCCAGCAGGTTAGCGGGAACGCGGGAGCAGTACTTC	CASRLAGTREQYF
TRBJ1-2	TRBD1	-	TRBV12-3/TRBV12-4	TGTGCCAGCAGTTTCATGGACAGGTTCTCTGGCTACACCTTC	CASSFMDRFSGYTF
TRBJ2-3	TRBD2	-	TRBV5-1	TGCGCCAGCAGCAAGGGACTAACTAGCACAGATACGCAGTATTTT	CASSKGLTSTDTQYF
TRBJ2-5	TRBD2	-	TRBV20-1	TGCAGTGCCCCGGGGGGAGACCAAGAGACCCAGTACTTC	CSAPGGDQETQYF
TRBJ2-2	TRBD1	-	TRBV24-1	TGTGCCACCTGCGACAGGGGCACCGGGGAGCTGTTTTTT	CATCDRGTGELFF
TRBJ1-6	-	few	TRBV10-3	TGTGCCATCAGTTTACAGGAGCACAATTCACCCCTCCACTTT	CAISLQEHNSPLHF
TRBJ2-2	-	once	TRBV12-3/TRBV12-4	TGTGCCAGCAGTTTGAGGGACCCCGCGAACACCGGGGAGCTGTTTTTT	CASSLRDPANTGELFF
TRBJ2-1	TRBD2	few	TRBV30	TGTGCCTGGGGTCTAGCGGGGGGTCTTTTTATTAAGTTCTTC	CAWGLAGGLFIKFF
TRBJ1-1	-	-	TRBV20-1	TGCAGTGCTAGAGGGTCCCACAAGAACACTGAAGCTTTCTTT	CSARGSHKNTEAFF
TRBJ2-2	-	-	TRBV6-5	TGTGCCAGCAGTTACGGCAGGGGAGGGACCGGGGAGCTGTTTTTT	CASSYGRGGTGELFF
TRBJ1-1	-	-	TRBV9	TGTGCCAGCAGCATCGATCAGGGAACGGTTGGAGCTTTCTTT	CASSIDQGTVGAFF
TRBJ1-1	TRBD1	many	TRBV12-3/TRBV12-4	TGTGCCAGCAGTTTGGACAGGGGGCATACTGAAGCTTTCTTT	CASSLDRGHTEAFF
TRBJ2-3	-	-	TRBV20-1	TGCAGTGCTAGAGACCCCCCTGACGGCACAGATACGCAGTATTTT	CSARDPPDGTDTQYF
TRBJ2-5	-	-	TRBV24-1	TGTGCCACCAGTGATTTGGGGACCGTAGGAAGAGAGACCCAGTACTTC	CATSDLGTVGRETQYF
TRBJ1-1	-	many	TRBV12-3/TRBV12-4	TGTGCCAGCAGTTCCCGGGGAGGGACCACTGAAGCTTTCTTT	CASSSRGGTTEAFF
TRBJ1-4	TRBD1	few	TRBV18	TGTGCCAGCTCACAAAACAGCCCGGGACAGGGCTATGAAAAACTGTTTTTT	CASSQNSPGQGYEKLFF
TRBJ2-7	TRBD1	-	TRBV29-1	TGCAGCGTTGAAGGAAGGGACAGGGGTCACGAGCAGTACTTC	CSVEGRDRGHEQYF
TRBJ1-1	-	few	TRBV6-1	TGTGCCAGTCGAAGGGCCCTGAACACTGAAGCTTTCTTT	CASRRALNTEAFF